The 15 T cell receptor beta chains given below trace back to one sample, sequenced in a study of T cell responses to AZD1222 COVID-19 vaccine. Generated by immunoSEQ multiplex PCR, the TCRdb table keeps only in-frame clones and is missing some. The profile shows some 130,000 clones, 85% to 95% of them singletons. The sequencing here drew on peripheral blood, taken on day 0 of AZD1222 vaccination. Source of these receptors: an adult in good health.

The chain is built from TRBV9 and TRBJ2-3, with 7 bases aligning to TRBD2. The CDR3 loop spans 16 amino acids. Germline CDR1 reads SGDLS; CDR2 reads YYNGEE. V lost 4 bases and J lost 0; bases outside the gene matches: 8. DNA of the CDR3: TGTGCCAGCAGCCCGAGGGACGGGAGGAGCACAGATACGCAGTATTTT. This translates into CASSPRDGRSTDTQYF.

The chain is built from TRBV30 and TRBJ2-1; D not certain. Germline V gene lookup returns CDR1 GTSNPN and CDR2 SVGIG (reference sequence). The CDR3 has 16 residues. V was cut by 1 base and J by 5 bases, with 18 bases left in between. The CDR3 bases are TGTGCCTGGAGTGGGGTCGCCGTTACACCCCACAATGAGCAGTTCTTC. It encodes CAWSGVAVTPHNEQFF.

The chain joins TRBV12-3 or TRBV12-4 to TRBJ1-2, with D perhaps TRBD1 (6 bases). This CDR3 region has 12 residues. V gave up 3 bases and J gave up 6 bases, with 8 bases separating them. This chain's CDR3 is CASSFAGDGYTF. Written as DNA, the CDR3 is TGTGCCAGCAGTTTCGCAGGGGATGGCTACACCTTC.

V gene TRBV7-8 combines with J gene TRBJ1-2, with unresolved D. Trimming took off 1 base at V and 8 bases at J, with 14 bases between the two ends. CDR3 length: 14 residues. CDR1 and CDR2 from the germline V gene are SGHVS and FQNEAQ. This CDR3 is CASSLGVGYIGYTF. Here the CDR3 DNA reads TGTGCCAGCAGCTTAGGGGTGGGATACATCGGCTACACCTTC.

This chain joins TRBV18 and TRBJ1-3; 8 bases line up with TRBD1. The germline gives CDR1 KGHSH, CDR2 LQKENI. After removal of 3 bases from V and 2 bases from J, the junction contained 6 bases not matched to a gene. The CDR3 covers 16 residues. The CDR3: CASSPNPTGAGNTIYF. The CDR3 bases are TGTGCCAGCTCACCGAACCCGACAGGGGCTGGAAACACCATATATTTT.

V is TRBV6-5 and J is TRBJ1-2; 8 nucleotides match TRBD1. J gave up 6 bases and V 7 bases, and 13 bases lay outside the gene matches. CDR1 and CDR2 (germline): MNHEY, SVGAGI. The length of the CDR3 is 15 residues. The CDR3 reads CASKADRGGINGYTF. The DNA of the CDR3 is TGTGCCAGCAAGGCCGACAGGGGAGGAATCAATGGCTACACCTTC.

The chain has TRBV20-1 and TRBJ1-1; TRBD1 agrees at 7 bases. The CDR3 extends over 14 amino acids. V was pared by 3 bases and J by 5 bases, with 9 bases of the junction left unmatched. Germline CDR1 reads DFQATT; CDR2 reads SNEGSKA (reference sequence). The CDR3 nucleotides are TGCAGTGCTAGTGAGGGGGCGCTTTGGACTGAAGCTTTCTTT. As protein: CSASEGALWTEAFF.

The gene calls are TRBV18 and TRBJ1-4; D unresolved. The CDR3 runs to 16 residues. V lost 3 bases to trimming and J lost 3 bases, with 14 bases between them. Germline assignment: CDR1 KGHSH and CDR2 LQKENI. The CDR3 DNA sequence: TGTGCCAGCTCACCTTTCGAAGTGTCCCCTAATGAAAAACTGTTTTTT. Its translation is CASSPFEVSPNEKLFF. Combining the CDR3 with reference TRBV18 and TRBJ1-4 gives the whole variable domain NAGVMQNPRHLVRRRGQEARLRCSPMKGHSHVYWYRQLPEEGLKFMVYLQKENIIDESGMPKERFSAEFPKEGPSILRIQQVVRGDSAAYFCASSPFEVSPNEKLFFGSGTQLSVL.

The chain combines TRBV6-4 with TRBJ1-2, with 7 bases aligning to TRBD1. CDR1 and CDR2 from the germline V gene are MRHNA and SNTAGT. CDR3 length equals 14 residues. The V segment lost 7 bases and the J segment 3 bases; nucleotides outside the gene matches: 8. The CDR3 here is CASTRDRLYYGYTF. The CDR3 DNA follows: TGTGCCAGCACCCGGGACAGATTATACTATGGCTACACCTTC.

Only one count was recorded for this clone. The J gene is TRBJ2-2, the V gene TRBV9, with D tentatively TRBD1 or TRBD2 (7 bases each). Germline V gene data show CDR1 as SGDLS and CDR2 as YYNGEE. The V end was cut by 4 bases, the J end by 3 bases, with 13 bases between. The CDR3 covers 15 residues. The CDR3 nucleotides read TGTGCCAGCAGCCCCAGGGGGGGGGACACCGGGGAGCTGTTTTTT. It codes for CASSPRGGDTGELFF.

The chain joins TRBV9 to TRBJ2-5; unclear D gene. The germline V gene encodes CDR1 SGDLS and CDR2 YYNGEE. The CDR3 consists of 14 residues. Between the trimmed V and J ends, which lost 3 bases and 1 base, there was a span of 10 bases. CDR3 residues: CASSESGFQETQYF. The CDR3 DNA is TGTGCCAGCAGCGAATCCGGTTTCCAAGAGACCCAGTACTTC.

The chain links TRBV4-3 to TRBJ2-7, with TRBD2 identical over 11 bases. With 5 bases clipped from V and 0 bases from J, the junction kept 6 bases outside the gene matches. There are 16 residues in the CDR3. The V gene's germline CDR1 is LGHNA and CDR2 YSLEER. The CDR3 DNA reads as TGCGCCAGCAGCAACTCCGGGACTAGCGGCTCCTACGAGCAGTACTTC. This sequence encodes CASSNSGTSGSYEQYF.

V and J are TRBV27 and TRBJ2-6, with 9 bases fitting TRBD1. The germline V gene has CDR1 MNHEY and CDR2 SMNVEV (reference sequence). The CDR3 covers 16 residues. V lost 7 bases to trimming and J lost 2 bases; unmatched junction nucleotides: 6. CDR3 DNA: TGTGCCAGCACCCGACAGGGGGTTACTGGGGCCAACGTCCTGACTTTC. Encoded protein: CASTRQGVTGANVLTF.

This chain connects TRBV11-3 to TRBJ1-2, with a possible D match to TRBD1 (6 bases). V was clipped by 2 bases and J by 6 bases, with 10 bases between them. CDR1 SGHNT and CDR2 YENEEA come from the germline V gene. The CDR3 runs 13 residues. CDR3 in amino acids: CASSLQGSDGYTF. The CDR3 nucleotides are TGTGCCAGCAGCTTACAGGGGTCGGATGGCTACACCTTC.

J is TRBJ2-2 and V is TRBV4-3; a possible D gene is TRBD2 (6 bases). This CDR3 spans 15 amino acids. V lost 3 bases and J lost 4, with 12 bases in between. In germline, CDR1 is LGHNA, CDR2 YSLEER. CDR3 sequence: CASSQLAAGTGELFF. CDR3 sequence (DNA): TGCGCCAGCAGCCAGTTAGCGGCGGGCACCGGGGAGCTGTTTTTT.